Below are 24 T cell receptor beta chains sequenced from a single sample in a study of cytotoxic CD8 clonotypes in ibrutinib-treated CLL. Clones were read by immunoSEQ multiplex PCR, and TCRdb kept only the in-frame ones, dropping some. The data show 150,000 to 250,000 clones, about 72% seen once. The sequenced sample was PBMCs, obtained after 24 months of ibrutinib treatment. The receptors shown here come from a human donor with chronic lymphocytic leukemia.

The chain joins TRBV30 to TRBJ2-7; D unclear. Germline-derived CDR1 and CDR2 are GTSNPN and SVGIG (reference sequence). CDR3 length: 11 amino acids. Trimming cost V 5 bases and J 2 bases, with 7 bases left between them. The CDR3 DNA reads as TGTGCCTGGTCGAGAACCTACGAGCAGTACTTC. It yields the protein CAWSRTYEQYF.

The V gene is TRBV9, the J gene TRBJ2-5, with D perhaps matching TRBD2 (5 bases). This CDR3 has 17 residues. Trimming left V 0 bases short and J 1 base short, with 16 bases between. From germline, CDR1 is SGDLS and CDR2 YYNGEE. The chain's CDR3 is CASSVGGWVVSQETQYF. The CDR3 coding sequence is TGTGCCAGCAGCGTAGGAGGGTGGGTAGTGTCCCAAGAGACCCAGTACTTC. Complete variable domain (other parts from reference TRBV9 and TRBJ2-5): DSGVTQTPKHLITATGQRVTLRCSPRSGDLSVYWYQQSLDQGLQFLIQYYNGEERAKGNILERFSAQQFPDLHSELNLSSLELGDSALYFCASSVGGWVVSQETQYFGPGTRLLVL.

The chain has TRBV7-2 and TRBJ2-7; 8 nucleotides line up with TRBD1. The trim removed 4 bases at V and 2 bases at J, leaving 4 bases unmatched. This CDR3 region has 14 residues. Germline V lookup: CDR1 SGHTA, CDR2 FQGNSA. The CDR3 bases are TGTGCCAGCAGCTCCCAGACAGGGGCCTACGAGCAGTACTTC. Translating it yields CASSSQTGAYEQYF.

The rearrangement joins TRBV9 to TRBJ2-3; D is undetermined. Germline CDR1 and CDR2: SGDLS and YYNGEE. The CDR3 runs 15 residues. The germline V and J ends were trimmed by 1 base and 2 bases, with 11 bases remaining between them. The CDR3 coding sequence is TGTGCCAGCAGCGTATTCTCTTATCACACAGATACGCAGTATTTT. Translated, it gives CASSVFSYHTDTQYF.

The chain joins TRBV19 to TRBJ2-1; D may be TRBD2 (5 bases). The germline CDR1 and CDR2 sequences are LNHDA and SQIVND (reference sequence). The CDR3 consists of 16 residues. V lost 6 bases to trimming and J lost 0 bases, with 15 bases between them. CDR3 sequence reads: CASSATSGSSYNEQFF. Written as DNA, the CDR3 is TGTGCCAGTAGCGCCACAAGCGGAAGCTCCTACAATGAGCAGTTCTTC.

V and J are TRBV11-2 and TRBJ1-2, with a weak D call TRBD1 (5 bases). Per germline, CDR1 SGHAT and CDR2 FQNNGV. V was shortened by 3 bases and J by 0 bases, with 8 bases between the two germline ends. CDR3 size: 14 residues. The CDR3 coding sequence is TGTGCCAGCAGCTTGGGCAGGGCTAACTATGGCTACACCTTC. Amino acid sequence: CASSLGRANYGYTF.

V gene TRBV14 combines with J gene TRBJ2-3; 7 nucleotides agree with TRBD1. There are 14 residues in the CDR3. Losses at the gene ends were 3 bases for V and 4 bases for J; bases not matched to a gene: 4. CDR1 is SGHDN, CDR2 FVKESK, per germline. The CDR3 here is CASSHRGNADTQYF. The DNA of the CDR3 is TGTGCCAGCAGCCACAGGGGGAACGCAGATACGCAGTATTTT.

This chain connects TRBV6-6 to TRBJ2-5, with 10 bases identical to TRBD2. This CDR3 spans 14 amino acids. V dropped 6 bases and J dropped 7; count of bases not matched to a gene: 8. Germline V gives CDR1 MNHNY, CDR2 SVGAGI (reference sequence). CDR3 in DNA: TGTGCCAGCAGACGACTAGCGGGCGAGGGGACCCAGTACTTC. It yields the protein CASRRLAGEGTQYF.

The rearrangement joins TRBV14 to TRBJ2-1; 10 nucleotides align to TRBD2. V lost 3 bases to trimming and J lost 5 bases; unmatched junction nucleotides: 7. The CDR3 is 16 residues long. Germline values: CDR1 SGHDN, CDR2 FVKESK. CDR3 residues: CASSHRLSGRNNEQFF. DNA for the CDR3: TGTGCCAGCAGCCACCGGCTTAGCGGGAGGAACAATGAGCAGTTCTTC. Variable domain in full (rest from reference TRBV14 and TRBJ2-1): EAGVTQFPSHSVIEKGQTVTLRCDPISGHDNLYWYRRVMGKEIKFLLHFVKESKQDESGMPNNRFLAERTGGTYSTLKVQPAELEDSGVYFCASSHRLSGRNNEQFFGPGTRLTVL.

This clone was found a few times. This chain connects TRBV28 to TRBJ2-6; D possibly corresponds to TRBD1 (5 bases). Trimming pared 5 bases from V and 2 bases from J, leaving 10 bases between. This CDR3 spans 15 amino acids. Germline values: CDR1 MDHEN, CDR2 SYDVKM. The CDR3 DNA sequence: TGTGCCAGCAGTCCCAGGGTGGCTGGGGCCAACGTCCTGACTTTC. Translated: CASSPRVAGANVLTF.

The rearrangement links TRBV6-4 to TRBJ1-1; no definite D call. The germline V gene encodes CDR1 MRHNA and CDR2 SNTAGT. The CDR3 totals 13 residues. Trimming stripped 6 bases from V and 1 base from J, with 9 bases between. CDR3 coding DNA: TGTGCCAGCAGGAAATCACAGAACACTGAAGCTTTCTTT. Encoded protein: CASRKSQNTEAFF.

This chain uses TRBV7-6 with TRBJ2-2; D call uncertain. The CDR3 extends over 13 amino acids. V lost 3 bases and J lost 7, with 9 bases in between. Per the germline V gene, CDR1 is SGHVS and CDR2 is FNYEAQ. Here the CDR3 reads CASSFNMGGELFF. CDR3 coding DNA: TGTGCCAGCAGCTTTAATATGGGCGGGGAGCTGTTTTTT.

The V call is TRBV7-2, the J call TRBJ1-3; 8 positions agree with TRBD1. The junction had 3 bases not matched to a gene; V was cut back by 4 bases and J by 1 base. CDR3 length: 15 amino acids. Germline CDR1 is SGHTA and CDR2 is FQGNSA. The CDR3 sequence: CASSYTGGSGNTIYF. The CDR3 bases are TGTGCCAGCAGCTACACAGGGGGATCTGGAAACACCATATATTTT.

The rearrangement joins TRBV28 to TRBJ1-2, with no clear D. V shed 7 bases and J shed 0 bases, with 24 bases lying between them. This CDR3 has 18 residues. Per germline, CDR1 MDHEN and CDR2 SYDVKM. This CDR3 reads CASTPSGRMGTSNYGYTF. CDR3 DNA: TGTGCCAGCACCCCCAGCGGGCGGATGGGAACTTCTAACTATGGCTACACCTTC.

V gene TRBV5-4 combines with J gene TRBJ2-5; no firm D call. Trimming cost V 0 bases and J 2 bases, with 8 bases left between them. The length of the CDR3 is 14 residues. In germline, CDR1 is SGHNT, CDR2 YYREEE (reference sequence). CDR3 nucleotide sequence: TGTGCCAGCAGCTTGGGGCAGTCACAAGAGACCCAGTACTTC. Translation: CASSLGQSQETQYF.

This CDR3 is CASSHTRNEQFF. The CDR3 DNA reads as TGTGCCAGCAGCCACACTAGGAATGAGCAGTTCTTC. The chain is built from TRBV7-8 and TRBJ2-1, with a weak D call TRBD2 (5 bases). The germline V gene encodes CDR1 SGHVS and CDR2 FQNEAQ. CDR3 size: 12 residues. Trimming shortened V by 5 bases and J by 7 bases, and 9 bases separated the two germline ends.

The rearrangement uses TRBV27 and TRBJ2-1; D is unclear. Germline CDR1 is MNHEY and CDR2 is SMNVEV (reference sequence). This CDR3 region has 13 residues. Deletions cut 6 bases from V and 1 base from J, with 7 bases between. In DNA, the CDR3 is TGTGCCAGCAGCTCAATTTCCTACAATGAGCAGTTCTTC. Translation: CASSSISYNEQFF.

Here the CDR3 reads CAISELTYEQYF. In DNA, the CDR3 is TGTGCCATCAGTGAGTTAACCTACGAGCAGTACTTC. The chain couples TRBV10-3 to TRBJ2-7; unclear D gene. The CDR3 sequence is 12 residues long. Germline CDR1 and CDR2: ENHRY and SYGVKD. The V end was cut by 1 base, the J end by 2 bases, with 3 bases between.

This chain joins TRBV19 and TRBJ1-5; unclear D gene. Germline V lookup: CDR1 LNHDA, CDR2 SQIVND (reference sequence). Trimming took 7 bases from V and 5 from J, leaving 15 bases between them. This CDR3 has 14 residues. CDR3 DNA: TGTGCCAGTACGGTAAAAAGGGCGTATCAGCCCCAGCATTTT. It translates to CASTVKRAYQPQHF.

The chain recombines TRBV4-2 with TRBJ1-1; D gene ambiguous. The CDR3 runs to 13 residues. Trimming took 0 bases from V and 6 from J, leaving 8 bases between them. Germline CDR1 reads LGHNA; CDR2 reads YNFKEQ. The CDR3 DNA is TGTGCCAGCAGCCAAGAGGGCGCCCCTGAAGCTTTCTTT. Translated, it gives CASSQEGAPEAFF.

The chain links TRBV29-1 to TRBJ2-5, with D perhaps matching TRBD1 or TRBD2 (5 bases each). The CDR3 is made up of 12 amino acids. The germline V and J ends were trimmed by 7 bases and 2 bases, with 11 bases remaining between them. Germline V gene sequence: CDR1 SQVTM, CDR2 ANQGSEA. CDR3 region: CSAGTGQETQYF. CDR3 in DNA: TGCAGCGCCGGGACGGGACAAGAGACCCAGTACTTC. The full variable domain, its missing parts supplied by reference TRBV29-1 and TRBJ2-5, is SAVISQKPSRDICQRGTSLTIQCQVDSQVTMMFWYRQQPGQSLTLIATANQGSEATYESGFVIDKFPISRPNLTFSTLTVSNMSPEDSSIYLCSAGTGQETQYFGPGTRLLVL.

This chain uses TRBV25-1 with TRBJ2-5, with 9 bases matching TRBD2. The V segment lost 3 bases and the J segment 5 bases; nucleotides outside the gene matches: 7. The CDR3 has 15 amino acids. Germline loops: CDR1 MGHDK, CDR2 SYGVNS. CDR3 sequence reads: CASSEGLAGTETQYF. The CDR3, as DNA: TGTGCCAGCAGTGAGGGGCTAGCGGGAACGGAGACCCAGTACTTC.

The rearrangement joins TRBV6-5 to TRBJ1-1, with D hard to call. This CDR3 comprises 12 residues. CDR1 is MNHEY and CDR2 is SVGAGI in the germline V gene. Trimming removed 8 bases from V and 6 bases from J, with 13 bases in between. CDR3 nucleotides: TGTGCCAGCGGCTACAGAGCTCCTGAAGCTTTCTTT. Amino acid sequence: CASGYRAPEAFF.

V and J are TRBV7-2 and TRBJ2-7; TRBD2 agrees at 15 bases. V was pared by 5 bases and J by 4 bases, with 15 bases of the junction left unmatched. The germline V gene encodes CDR1 SGHTA and CDR2 FQGNSA. This CDR3 has 19 amino acids. DNA for the CDR3: TGTGCCAGCAGCCACCGGACTAGCGGGAGGGCCACGGGACTTTACGAGCAGTACTTC. This translates into CASSHRTSGRATGLYEQYF.